The present entry profiles one TCR beta chain with its context. Its antigen is unidentified. The sample originates from a study of T cell responses to AZD1222 COVID-19 vaccine. Study-level findings and limits: At study baseline, merely five or six AZD1222 recipients were seropositive. In all cases, repertoires were sampled only after the peak T cell response. Along spike, vaccine-associated CD4 TCRs were found throughout, with dominance at 160-218 and 743-854.

Profiled with immunoSEQ multiplex PCR; TCRdb holds only in-frame clones, not every one. Of about 150,000 clones in the sample, 80% to 90% were seen once. This clonotype was obtained from an adult in good health. The source was peripheral blood, collected on day 0 of MenACWY control vaccination.

The CDR3 nucleotides are TGCGCCAGCAACGGAGGGAGGAGCACCGGGGAGCTGTTTTTT. It codes for CASNGGRSTGELFF. The chain joins TRBV5-1 to TRBJ2-2; D may be TRBD2 (6 bases). The germline CDR1 and CDR2 sequences are SGHRS and YFSETQ. V was pared by 6 bases and J by 4 bases, with 13 bases between. The length of the CDR3 is 14 residues. Complete variable domain (other parts from reference TRBV5-1 and TRBJ2-2): KAGVTQTPRYLIKTRGQQVTLSCSPISGHRSVSWYQQTPGQGLQFLFEYFSETQRNKGNFPGRFSGRQFSNSRSEMNVSTLELGDSALYLCASNGGRSTGELFFGEGSRLTVL.